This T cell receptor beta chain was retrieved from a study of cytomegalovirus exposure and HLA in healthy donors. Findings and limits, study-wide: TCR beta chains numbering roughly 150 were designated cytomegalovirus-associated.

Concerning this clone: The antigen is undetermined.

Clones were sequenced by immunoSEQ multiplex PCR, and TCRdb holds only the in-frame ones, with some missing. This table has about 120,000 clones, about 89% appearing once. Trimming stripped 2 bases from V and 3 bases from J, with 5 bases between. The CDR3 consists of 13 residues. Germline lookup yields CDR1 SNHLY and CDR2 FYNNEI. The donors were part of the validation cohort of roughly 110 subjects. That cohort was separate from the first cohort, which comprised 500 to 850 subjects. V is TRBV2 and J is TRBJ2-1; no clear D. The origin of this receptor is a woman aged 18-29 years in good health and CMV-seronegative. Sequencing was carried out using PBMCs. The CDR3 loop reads CASSELLYNEQFF. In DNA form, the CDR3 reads TGTGCCAGCAGTGAACTTCTCTACAATGAGCAGTTCTTC.